This TCR beta chain was profiled in a study of T cells in Graves' hyperthyroidism and ophthalmopathy. Amplified regions were TCR beta CDR3 sequences from RNA transcripts. HTBI primers were used for first-round RT-PCR of the TCR CDR3. TCRdb reanalysed the multiplex PCR reads using MiXCR and keeps one entry per CDR3 protein. This table has approximately 720,000 distinct CDR3 sequences, 18% appearing once. This clonotype occurred a few times. The CDR3 covers 15 residues. V lost 5 bases to trimming and J lost 4 bases; unmatched junction nucleotides: 9. Germline CDR1 is PRHDT and CDR2 is FYEKMQ (reference sequence).

This TCR came from a woman in her 50s with Graves' hyperthyroidism that later progressed to Graves' ophthalmopathy. The V call is TRBV13, the J call TRBJ2-7, with TRBD1 matching over 9 bases. The sequenced sample consisted of blood. CDR3 nucleotide sequence: TGTGCCAGCAGCAAAGGGACAGGGCCTTATTACGAGCAGTACTTC. Residues: CASSKGTGPYYEQYF.